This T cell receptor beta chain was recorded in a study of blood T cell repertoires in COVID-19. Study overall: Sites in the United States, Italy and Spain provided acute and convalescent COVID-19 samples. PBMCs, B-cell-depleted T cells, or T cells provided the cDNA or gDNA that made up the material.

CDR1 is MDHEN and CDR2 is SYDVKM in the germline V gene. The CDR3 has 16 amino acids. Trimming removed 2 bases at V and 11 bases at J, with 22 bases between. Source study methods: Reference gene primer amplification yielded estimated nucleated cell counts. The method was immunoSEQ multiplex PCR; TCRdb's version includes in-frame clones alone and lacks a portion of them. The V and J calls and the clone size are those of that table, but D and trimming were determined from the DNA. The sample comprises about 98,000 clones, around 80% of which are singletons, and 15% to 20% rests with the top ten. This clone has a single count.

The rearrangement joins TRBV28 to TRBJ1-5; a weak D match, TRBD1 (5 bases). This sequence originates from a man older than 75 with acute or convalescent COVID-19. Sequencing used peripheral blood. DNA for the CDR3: TGTGCCAGCAGTTTAGGAGGGGCTGGGTCGGAACGGGCCCAGCATTTT. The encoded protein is CASSLGGAGSERAQHF.